The 15 T cell receptor beta chains listed next were all sequenced from one sample in a study of cytomegalovirus exposure and HLA in healthy donors. Use of 60 Vbeta and 13 Jbeta primers characterized the PCR. Only in-frame clones appear in the TCRdb table, and some are missing; sequencing was by immunoSEQ multiplex PCR. Counted here are 130,000 to 150,000 clones, approximately 71% occurring once; the ten biggest clones make up roughly 4.6%. The specimen sequenced was PBMCs. The receptor source for this set is a woman between 45 and 65 years old in good health and CMV-seronegative.

Points on this clone: The junction does not match germline at one end; this may be a read error. The J gene is TRBJ2-1, the V gene TRBV7-7; the match to TRBD2 covers 8 bases. Germline V CDR1 and CDR2: SSHAT, FNYEAQ (reference sequence). The CDR3 runs 16 residues. The CDR3 sequence is CASSSQITGGPNEQFF. The CDR3 DNA is TGTGCTAGCAGCTCACAGATAACGGGGGGGCCAAATGAGCAGTTCTTC.

Points on this clone: One end of the junction varies from germline; a read error may be responsible. The chain links TRBV7-7 to TRBJ2-1; the D gene is possibly TRBD2 (7 bases). The germline gives CDR1 SSHAT, CDR2 FNYEAQ (reference sequence). The CDR3 extends over 14 amino acids. In nucleotides, the CDR3 is TGTGCTAGCAGCCGAAATCGGGGGGCGGATGAGCAGTTCTTC. Amino acids: CASSRNRGADEQFF. Full variable domain (remainder filled in from reference TRBV7-7 and TRBJ2-1): GAGVSQSPRYKVTKRGQDVTLRCDPISSHATLYWYQQALGQGPEFLTYFNYEAQPDKSGLPSDRFSAERPEGSISTLTIQRTEQRDSAMYRCASSRNRGADEQFFGPGTRLTVL.

The DNA of the CDR3 is TGTGCCAGCAACGAGAAGCCCTCAGATACGCAGTATTTT. This encodes CASNEKPSDTQYF. V is TRBV5-6 and J is TRBJ2-3; no clear D. This CDR3 spans 13 amino acids. Germline V lookup: CDR1 SGHDT, CDR2 YYEEEE. Trimming took 6 bases from V and 4 from J, leaving 12 bases between them.

The chain uses TRBV30 and TRBJ2-6; D is undetermined. Germline CDR1 is GTSNPN and CDR2 is SVGIG (reference sequence). The CDR3 sequence is 13 residues long. V was shortened by 2 bases and J by 0 bases, with 2 bases between the two germline ends. In DNA, the CDR3 is TGTGCCTGGAGTCACTCTGGGGCCAACGTCCTGACTTTC. Protein product: CAWSHSGANVLTF.

The chain has TRBV7-8 and TRBJ2-3; 10 bases match TRBD1. CDR1 and CDR2 (germline): SGHVS, FQNEAQ. With V trimmed by 7 bases and J by 6 bases, 22 bases remained unmatched. This CDR3 comprises 19 residues. CDR3 region: CASIPDTLRQGAISDTQYF. CDR3 nucleotide sequence: TGTGCCAGCATCCCAGATACCCTTCGACAGGGGGCGATTTCGGATACGCAGTATTTT. Full variable domain (rest looked up from reference TRBV7-8 and TRBJ2-3): GAGVSQSPRYKVAKRGQDVALRCDPISGHVSLFWYQQALGQGPEFLTYFQNEAQLDKSGLPSDRFFAERPEGSVSTLKIQRTQQEDSAVYLCASIPDTLRQGAISDTQYFGPGTRLTVL.

As regards this clone: The junction shows a germline mismatch at one end, possibly a read error. The V gene is TRBV9, the J gene TRBJ1-3; D unresolved. The CDR3 is 15 residues long. CDR1 is SGDLS, CDR2 YYNGEE, per germline. Here the CDR3 DNA reads TGTGCCAGCAGCGTAGGGGAGGGAACTGGAAACGCCATATATTTT. Translation gives CASSVGEGTGNAIYF.

In the case of this clone: The sample holds other DNA sequences that translate to the same CDR3. The chain links TRBV2 to TRBJ1-1, with D perhaps matching TRBD1 (5 bases). The CDR3 extends over 13 amino acids. Germline assignment: CDR1 SNHLY and CDR2 FYNNEI. The V end lost 5 bases, the J end lost 1 base, and 8 bases lay between the germline ends. DNA for the CDR3: TGTGCCAGCAGTCTGACAGAGAACACTGAAGCTTTCTTT. Residues: CASSLTENTEAFF. Looking up the rest from reference TRBV2 and TRBJ1-1 gives the full variable domain: EPEVTQTPSHQVTQMGQEVILRCVPISNHLYFYWYRQILGQKVEFLVSFYNNEISEKSEIFDDQFSVERPDGSNFTLKIRSTKLEDSAMYFCASSLTENTEAFFGQGTRLTVV.

The chain joins TRBV15 to TRBJ2-3, with D unresolved. The CDR3 covers 14 residues. Between the trimmed V and J ends, which lost 0 bases and 5 bases, there was a span of 9 bases. CDR1 is LNHNV, CDR2 YYDKDF, per germline (reference sequence). The CDR3 region is CATSRDATQDTQYF. In DNA, the CDR3 is TGTGCCACCAGCAGAGATGCTACTCAAGATACGCAGTATTTT. The full variable domain, its missing parts supplied by reference TRBV15 and TRBJ2-3, is DAMVIQNPRYQVTQFGKPVTLSCSQTLNHNVMYWYQQKSSQAPKLLFHYYDKDFNNEADTPDNFQSRRPNTSFCFLDIRSPGLGDTAMYLCATSRDATQDTQYFGPGTRLTVL.

The chain recombines TRBV4-3 with TRBJ1-2; TRBD1 might be the D (5 bases). Trimming removed 4 bases at V and 3 bases at J, with 21 bases between. The germline CDR1 and CDR2 sequences are LGHNA and YSLEER. The CDR3 spans 17 residues. CDR3 DNA sequence: TGCGCCAGCAGCCCCATGGTTCGAAGGGACTCTCACTATGGCTACACCTTC. It specifies CASSPMVRRDSHYGYTF.

V and J are TRBV15 and TRBJ2-1; 9 nucleotides match TRBD2. V shed 6 bases and J 5 bases; nucleotides not matched to a gene: 2. The germline CDR1 and CDR2 sequences are LNHNV and YYDKDF (reference sequence). This CDR3 contains 13 residues. In DNA form, the CDR3 reads TGTGCCACCAGGTTAGCGGGGGACAATGAGCAGTTCTTC. It yields the protein CATRLAGDNEQFF.

The CDR3 here is CAWSVVAGGETQYF. The CDR3 coding sequence is TGTGCCTGGAGTGTAGTGGCCGGAGGGGAGACCCAGTACTTC. The chain links TRBV30 to TRBJ2-5; D may be TRBD2 (6 bases). V gave up 0 bases and J gave up 5 bases, with 13 bases separating them. Germline CDR1 is GTSNPN and CDR2 is SVGIG (reference sequence). The CDR3 spans 14 residues.

The chain couples TRBV6-1 to TRBJ2-1; tentatively, D is TRBD1 (6 bases). Trimming shortened V by 3 bases and J by 4 bases, and 13 bases separated the two germline ends. Germline CDR1 is MNHNS and CDR2 is SASEGT. The CDR3 loop spans 15 amino acids. CDR3 bases: TGTGCCAGCAGTGAGGTTCCGGACAGATACAATGAGCAGTTCTTC. Protein product: CASSEVPDRYNEQFF.

This clone was found a few times. J is TRBJ1-1 and V is TRBV6-5, with D maybe TRBD1 (5 bases). CDR3 length: 14 residues. The V gene lost 1 base and the J gene lost 1 base, with 7 bases spanning the gap. CDR1 and CDR2 (germline): MNHEY, SVGAGI. CDR3 nucleotide sequence: TGTGCCAGCAGTTACTTGGACAAGAACACTGAAGCTTTCTTT. Translation: CASSYLDKNTEAFF.

This clone was counted a single time. This chain uses TRBV2 with TRBJ1-3; the match to TRBD1 covers 7 bases. The germline CDR1 and CDR2 sequences are SNHLY and FYNNEI. J was trimmed by 7 bases and V by 5 bases; bases with no gene match: 8. This CDR3 comprises 14 residues. CDR3 in amino acids: CASSWTGGRNTIYF. The DNA of the CDR3 is TGTGCCAGCAGTTGGACAGGAGGACGGAACACCATATATTTT.

The rearrangement joins TRBV6-1 to TRBJ1-2, with 7 bases identical to TRBD1. The junction had 9 bases not matched to a gene; V was cut back by 1 base and J by 4 bases. Germline CDR1 is MNHNS and CDR2 is SASEGT. The CDR3 length is 16 residues. The CDR3 bases are TGTGCCAGCAGTGAAGTGACAGGGAGGTCTATCTATGGCTACACCTTC. This gives the protein CASSEVTGRSIYGYTF.